The rows below give T cell receptor beta chains drawn from one sample of a study of shared clonotypes between healthy human individuals. Generated by immunoSEQ multiplex PCR, the TCRdb table keeps only in-frame clones and is missing some. Here the sample spans approximately 320,000 clones, approximately 79% being singletons. Sequencing was done on a sample of memory CD4+ T cells sorted from blood. The receptors stem from a man aged 30 to 39 in good health. Each CDR3 is given with its conserved first and last residue. The D gene is left open where the match is weak. Part of the rows lack a size; the others show once, few, many or a class for expanded clones.

j_call d_call v_call clone_size cdr3_aa cdr3_nt
TRBJ2-5 TRBD2 TRBV11-2 . CASSLVTSIETQYF TGTGCCAGCAGCTTAGTGACTAGCATAGAGACCCAGTACTTC
TRBJ2-1 TRBD2 TRBV29-1 . CSVGLADKYNEQFF TGCAGCGTTGGACTAGCGGATAAATACAATGAGCAGTTCTTC
TRBJ2-1 . TRBV12-2 . CASRSGQGALNNEQFF TGTGCAAGTCGCTCCGGACAGGGGGCGCTGAACAATGAGCAGTTCTTC
TRBJ2-3 . TRBV5-1 . CASSLGGPSTDTQYF TGCGCCAGCAGCTTGGGCGGCCCGAGCACAGATACGCAGTATTTT
TRBJ1-1 TRBD1 TRBV6-1 few CASRRQGTEAFF TGTGCCAGCAGAAGACAGGGCACTGAAGCTTTCTTT
TRBJ2-3 TRBD2 TRBV28 . CASSSGLAGGPLYDTQYF TGTGCCAGCAGTTCGGGACTAGCGGGAGGGCCGTTATACGATACGCAGTATTTT
TRBJ1-1 . TRBV7-8 . CASSSRADYTEAFF TGTGCCAGCAGCTCGCGGGCCGATTACACTGAAGCTTTCTTT
TRBJ2-3 TRBD1 TRBV23-1 few CARRNRDRDCPDTQYF TGCGCCAGGAGAAACCGGGACAGGGATTGCCCAGATACGCAGTATTTT
TRBJ2-2 . TRBV6-1 . CASSGRMDAGELFF TGTGCCAGCAGTGGCAGAATGGATGCCGGGGAGCTGTTTTTT
TRBJ1-3 . TRBV6-6 . CASSYVGPGNTIYF TGTGCCAGCAGTTACGTGGGGCCTGGAAACACCATATATTTT
TRBJ2-7 . TRBV19 . CASSFGEPYEQYF TGTGCCAGTAGTTTTGGGGAGCCCTACGAGCAGTACTTC
TRBJ2-2 TRBD2 TRBV7-4 . CASGGGTRTGELFF TGTGCCAGTGGGGGAGGGACTCGAACCGGGGAGCTGTTTTTT
TRBJ2-1 . TRBV18 . CASSPPVQSYNEQFF TGTGCCAGCTCACCTCCGGTGCAGTCCTACAATGAGCAGTTCTTC
TRBJ1-5 . TRBV2 few CASSEGSFFGQPQHF TGTGCCAGCAGTGAAGGGTCCTTTTTTGGTCAGCCCCAGCATTTT
TRBJ2-6 TRBD1 TRBV5-1 . CASSTWTGALSGANVLTF TGCGCCAGCAGCACCTGGACAGGGGCACTGTCTGGGGCCAACGTCCTGACTTTC
TRBJ1-1 . TRBV6-4 . CASRTSDTPNTEAFF TGTGCCAGCCGCACGTCCGACACGCCGAACACTGAAGCTTTCTTT
TRBJ1-3 . TRBV5-1 . CASSPGASGNTIYF TGCGCCAGCAGCCCAGGGGCGTCTGGAAACACCATATATTTT
TRBJ2-6 . TRBV18 few CASSPPPRAGANVLTF TGTGCCAGCTCACCACCCCCCAGGGCTGGGGCCAACGTCCTGACTTTC
TRBJ2-3 TRBD2 TRBV5-1 few CASSRGLAYTDTQYF TGCGCCAGCAGCAGGGGACTAGCCTACACAGATACGCAGTATTTT
TRBJ2-1 TRBD2 TRBV7-9 . CASSASTGLAGEVEQFF TGTGCCAGCAGCGCGAGTACCGGACTAGCGGGAGAAGTTGAGCAGTTCTTC
TRBJ1-1 . TRBV5-1 . CASSLVWGDTEAFF TGCGCCAGCAGCTTGGTGTGGGGAGACACTGAAGCTTTCTTT
TRBJ2-2 TRBD2 TRBV10-2 once CASRLAGGVTGELFF TGCGCCAGCAGACTAGCGGGAGGCGTCACCGGGGAGCTGTTTTTT
TRBJ2-7 . TRBV5-1 once CASSRTAQTYEQYF TGCGCCAGCAGCCGGACAGCGCAAACCTACGAGCAGTACTTC